This T cell receptor (beta chain) was retrieved from a study of cytomegalovirus exposure and HLA in healthy donors. Overall study findings and caveats: Fewer N-insertions (relative to the roughly 630-donor mean) were reportedly seen in an Asian-associated ancestry cluster in a later analysis.

In the PCR, 60 Vbeta and 13 Jbeta primers were used. Using immunoSEQ multiplex PCR, the repertoire was profiled, and TCRdb retains in-frame clones only, with some absent. The sample consists of 140,000 or so clones, 76% of them appearing once. Though nominally healthy at sampling, donors likely had unrecorded immune exposures. V gave up 6 bases and J gave up 5 bases; unmatched junction bases: 13. This CDR3 region has 15 residues. Germline CDR1 is MDHEN and CDR2 is SYDVKM. With respect to this clone: Its specificity is not known.

Specimen: PBMCs. The clonotype originates from a woman aged 35 to 49 in good health and CMV-seronegative. The chain carries TRBV28 and TRBJ2-7, with 7 bases lining up with TRBD2. The CDR3 here is CASRSQEGGRDEQYF. CDR3 in DNA: TGTGCCAGCAGGTCCCAAGAGGGAGGGCGAGACGAGCAGTACTTC.